The next 26 T cell receptor beta chains were all read from a single sample in a study of CD8 T cells in ankylosing spondylitis (dated by TCRdb to about 2017). Libraries were prepared through 5' RACE. Sequencing was carried out with an Illumina HiSeq 2500. The public reads were quality trimmed at Q25 with fastp and then assembled into clones with MiXCR by TCRdb, keeping productive beta chains. Under each unique CDR3 protein, matching rows form one entry showing the most common genes and DNA. Counted in this sample were just over 300,000 distinct CDR3 sequences; around 20% of them appeared once. Of the sample, roughly 3.6% is held by the ten largest clones. The sequenced sample consisted of blood, either unsorted or a sorted T cell fraction (not recorded which). The receptors stem from a female donor with ankylosing spondylitis or in good health (not recorded which).

V and J are TRBV5-6 and TRBJ1-1; D may be TRBD1 (6 bases). This CDR3 is 16 amino acids long. CDR1 is SGHDT and CDR2 is YYEEEE in the germline V gene. With 3 bases removed from V and 3 bases from J, the gap between germline ends came to 18 bases. CDR3 sequence reads: CASSSTGSWMDTEAFF. CDR3 in DNA: TGTGCCAGCAGCTCAACAGGGTCTTGGATGGACACTGAAGCTTTCTTT.

A word on this clonotype: A read error may explain this, as a much larger clone is one base away. The chain uses TRBV5-1 and TRBJ2-7; D remains unclear. With 4 bases removed from V and 5 bases from J, the gap between germline ends came to 10 bases. CDR1 and CDR2 from the germline V gene are SGHRS and YFSETQ. The CDR3 covers 12 residues. Written as DNA, the CDR3 is TGCGCCAGCAGCACGAAACAAGACGAGCAGTACTTC. Protein: CASSTKQDEQYF.

This clonotype showed up just a few times. The chain couples TRBV6-5 to TRBJ2-2; D is uncertain. This CDR3 is built from 15 residues. The germline V gene encodes CDR1 MNHEY and CDR2 SVGAGI. Trimming left V 4 bases short and J 2 bases short, with 11 bases between. The CDR3 loop reads CASSSAWGNTGELFF. The DNA of the CDR3 is TGTGCCAGCAGTTCCGCGTGGGGAAACACCGGGGAGCTGTTTTTT.

This clonotype was recorded a few times. The chain is built from TRBV20-1 and TRBJ2-7; D remains ambiguous. Germline values: CDR1 DFQATT, CDR2 SNEGSKA (reference sequence). Trimming cost V 4 bases and J 2 bases, with 18 bases left between them. This CDR3 spans 15 amino acids. CDR3 in amino acids: CSATSWPAEPYEQYF. Here the CDR3 DNA reads TGCAGTGCTACGTCGTGGCCCGCCGAACCCTACGAGCAGTACTTC.

This chain uses TRBV20-1 with TRBJ1-1; possible D gene TRBD1, 5 bases. Germline V gives CDR1 DFQATT, CDR2 SNEGSKA (reference sequence). The CDR3 extends over 14 amino acids. Deletions cut 1 base from V and 2 bases from J, with 11 bases between. The CDR3 protein is CSARAGWGNTEAFF. The CDR3, as DNA: TGCAGTGCTAGAGCAGGGTGGGGCAACACTGAAGCTTTCTTT.

There are a few counts of this clonotype. The chain links TRBV6-6 to TRBJ2-4, with 8 bases matching TRBD1. The CDR3 is 16 residues long. Germline lookup yields CDR1 MNHNY and CDR2 SVGAGI (reference sequence). V lost 4 bases and J lost 7; bases outside the gene matches: 12. The CDR3 bases are TGTGCCAGCAGTTCCAACAGGGGGACCTCGTCGAACATTCAGTACTTC. The encoded protein is CASSSNRGTSSNIQYF.

The chain has TRBV12-3 or TRBV12-4 and TRBJ2-1; 8 bases agree with TRBD2. The CDR3 covers 14 residues. With 3 bases clipped from V and 7 bases from J, the junction kept 5 bases outside the gene matches. The chain's CDR3 is CASSLMTSANEQFF. The CDR3 nucleotides read TGTGCCAGCAGTTTGATGACTAGCGCAAATGAGCAGTTCTTC.

This clonotype was seen a few times. The rearrangement uses TRBV29-1 and TRBJ2-4, with D unclear. V was trimmed by 0 bases and J by 0 bases, leaving 6 bases between them. Germline CDR1 is SQVTM and CDR2 is ANQGSEA. The CDR3 is 14 residues long. The CDR3 DNA follows: TGCAGCGTTGAAGATACCCGAGCCAAAAACATTCAGTACTTC. Translated: CSVEDTRAKNIQYF.

This clonotype was counted only a few times. In DNA, the CDR3 is TGCGCCAGCAGCTCCCCAGGGCCCGGGGAGCTGTTTTTT. Protein: CASSSPGPGELFF. This chain uses TRBV5-1 with TRBJ2-2; maybe TRBD1 (5 bases). Germline CDR1 and CDR2: SGHRS and YFSETQ. The CDR3 loop spans 13 amino acids. Trimming stripped 3 bases from V and 6 bases from J, with 9 bases between.

The chain couples TRBV7-2 to TRBJ1-1; D unclear. This CDR3 is 14 amino acids long. V was clipped by 6 bases and J by 4 bases, with 15 bases between them. The germline V gene encodes CDR1 SGHTA and CDR2 FQGNSA. The CDR3 DNA follows: TGTGCCAGCAGTCAAAGGAGGACGTCCACTGAAGCTTTCTTT. Translated, it gives CASSQRRTSTEAFF.

This chain joins TRBV11-2 and TRBJ2-2; no firm D call. V was cut by 2 bases and J by 1 base, with 5 bases left in between. This CDR3 spans 14 amino acids. Germline lookup yields CDR1 SGHAT and CDR2 FQNNGV. The CDR3 DNA is TGTGCCAGCAGCTTAAATCAGAACACCGGGGAGCTGTTTTTT. Translation gives CASSLNQNTGELFF.

This clonotype was counted a few times. The chain recombines TRBV20-1 with TRBJ1-1; D uncertain. V shed 5 bases and J shed 2 bases, with 18 bases lying between them. In germline, CDR1 is DFQATT, CDR2 SNEGSKA (reference sequence). The CDR3 runs 15 residues. The CDR3 nucleotides are TGCAGTGCTCAGAGAGACGCCCTAAGCAACACTGAAGCTTTCTTT. This gives the protein CSAQRDALSNTEAFF.

V gene TRBV10-3 combines with J gene TRBJ2-7, with D tentatively TRBD1 (8 bases). The V gene's germline CDR1 is ENHRY and CDR2 SYGVKD. The CDR3 is made up of 14 amino acids. The V end was cut by 10 bases, the J end by 3 bases, with 19 bases between. CDR3: CATSGRTGSYEQYF. The CDR3 nucleotides are TGTGCCACCTCCGGGAGGACAGGGAGCTACGAGCAGTACTTC.

This clonotype was recorded a few times. The rearrangement joins TRBV5-1 to TRBJ1-1; D is unresolved. Per the germline V gene, CDR1 is SGHRS and CDR2 is YFSETQ. V gave up 4 bases and J gave up 5 bases, with 12 bases separating them. The CDR3 sequence is 13 residues long. CDR3 in DNA: TGCGCCAGCAGCCCCGACCGACGGACTGAAGCTTTCTTT. Its translation: CASSPDRRTEAFF.

The V call is TRBV6-5, the J call TRBJ2-1, with D unclear. Germline CDR1 and CDR2: MNHEY and SVGAGI. This CDR3 region has 12 residues. V dropped 2 bases and J dropped 6 bases, with 5 bases sitting between them. The CDR3 sequence: CASSYNGNEQFF. CDR3 DNA: TGTGCCAGCAGTTACAATGGCAATGAGCAGTTCTTC.

This clonotype came up a few times. The chain combines TRBV29-1 with TRBJ2-3; D perhaps matches TRBD1 (5 bases). V gave up 6 bases and J gave up 0 bases, with 13 bases separating them. Germline CDR1 SQVTM, CDR2 ANQGSEA. CDR3 length equals 14 residues. The CDR3 sequence: CSVPGRVSTDTQYF. CDR3 sequence (DNA): TGCAGCGTGCCAGGCAGGGTCAGCACAGATACGCAGTATTTT.

Ten or more counts support this clonotype. The V and J genes are TRBV7-2 and TRBJ2-1; 12 nucleotides agree with TRBD1. The CDR3 is 15 amino acids. The V segment lost 5 bases and the J segment 7 bases; nucleotides outside the gene matches: 6. CDR1 and CDR2 (germline): SGHTA, FQGNSA. CDR3 bases: TGTGCCAGCAGCCCGGGACAGGGGGCTCGAAATGAGCAGTTCTTC. Translating it yields CASSPGQGARNEQFF.

On this clonotype: Its ends do not fully match the called genes, so a read error is possible. The V and J genes are TRBV6-1 and TRBJ2-1; TRBD2 agrees at 7 bases. Germline CDR1 reads MNHNS; CDR2 reads SASEGT. There are 16 residues in the CDR3. Written as DNA, the CDR3 is TGTGCCAGCAGAGAAGCGGGATGGCGCTCCTACAATGAGCAGTTCTTC. It specifies CASREAGWRSYNEQFF.

This clonotype was detected a few times. The V gene is TRBV20-1, the J gene TRBJ2-5; TRBD1 might be the D (6 bases). V gave up 5 bases and J gave up 5 bases, with 15 bases separating them. The V gene's germline CDR1 is DFQATT and CDR2 SNEGSKA (reference sequence). The CDR3 sequence is 13 residues long. The CDR3 DNA follows: TGCAGTGCTCCTCTGTCGCAGGGGGAGACCCAGTACTTC. Translating gives CSAPLSQGETQYF.

This sequence joins TRBV11-2 and TRBJ2-3; possible D gene TRBD2, 5 bases. Deletions cut 3 bases from V and 3 bases from J, with 13 bases between. CDR3 size: 15 residues. The germline CDR1 and CDR2 sequences are SGHAT and FQNNGV. For the CDR3, the DNA is TGTGCCAGCAGCTTGAGGGTCCGGGTAACAGATACGCAGTATTTT. Its protein product is CASSLRVRVTDTQYF.

The sample holds many counts of this clonotype. The chain carries TRBV5-1 and TRBJ2-1, with D perhaps TRBD2 (6 bases). The V end lost 7 bases, the J end lost 6 bases, and 14 bases lay between the germline ends. The CDR3 has 13 residues. The germline gives CDR1 SGHRS, CDR2 YFSETQ. CDR3 DNA: TGCGCCAGCCGACTAGGAGCGAGCAATGAGCAGTTCTTC. Translating gives CASRLGASNEQFF.

This clonotype appeared once. CDR3 sequence: CASSPRVDNEQFF. The CDR3 nucleotides are TGCGCCAGCAGCCCCCGGGTCGACAATGAGCAGTTCTTC. The J gene is TRBJ2-1, the V gene TRBV4-3, with D hard to call. V dropped 4 bases and J dropped 5 bases, with 9 bases sitting between them. In germline, CDR1 is LGHNA, CDR2 YSLEER. The CDR3 runs 13 residues.

The chain is built from TRBV2 and TRBJ1-1; tentatively, D is TRBD1 (5 bases). V gave up 4 bases and J gave up 1 base, with 10 bases separating them. Germline CDR1 SNHLY, CDR2 FYNNEI. This CDR3 spans 14 amino acids. Written as DNA, the CDR3 is TGTGCCAGCAGTGGGAATACAGGGAACACTGAAGCTTTCTTT. Translation: CASSGNTGNTEAFF. The full variable domain, in which reference TRBV2 and TRBJ1-1 provide the parts outside the CDR3, is EPEVTQTPSHQVTQMGQEVILRCVPISNHLYFYWYRQILGQKVEFLVSFYNNEISEKSEIFDDQFSVERPDGSNFTLKIRSTKLEDSAMYFCASSGNTGNTEAFFGQGTRLTVV.

This clonotype was counted many times. V usage is TRBV6-1 and J usage is TRBJ1-2, with D hard to call. This CDR3 is built from 13 residues. The germline CDR1 and CDR2 sequences are MNHNS and SASEGT. Trimming pared 5 bases from V and 1 base from J, leaving 8 bases between. CDR3 residues: CASSYGLNYGYTF. In nucleotides, the CDR3 is TGTGCCAGCAGTTATGGGCTTAACTATGGCTACACCTTC.

In this sample, this clonotype turned up many times. The genes are TRBV7-2 and TRBJ2-5, with 10 bases lining up with TRBD2. V was clipped by 4 bases and J by 5 bases; unmatched bases: 4. The CDR3 consists of 14 residues. The germline CDR1 and CDR2 sequences are SGHTA and FQGNSA. The CDR3 here is CASSSLAGVETQYF. CDR3 coding DNA: TGTGCCAGCAGCTCGCTAGCGGGAGTGGAGACCCAGTACTTC.

This clonotype was picked up one time. The V gene is TRBV7-8, the J gene TRBJ1-6; D unresolved. CDR3 length equals 15 residues. The germline gives CDR1 SGHVS, CDR2 FQNEAQ. V was pared by 9 bases and J by 4 bases, with 16 bases between. The CDR3 sequence: CASRFQSRYNSPLHF. DNA of the CDR3: TGTGCCAGTAGGTTCCAGAGCCGTTATAATTCACCCCTCCACTTT.